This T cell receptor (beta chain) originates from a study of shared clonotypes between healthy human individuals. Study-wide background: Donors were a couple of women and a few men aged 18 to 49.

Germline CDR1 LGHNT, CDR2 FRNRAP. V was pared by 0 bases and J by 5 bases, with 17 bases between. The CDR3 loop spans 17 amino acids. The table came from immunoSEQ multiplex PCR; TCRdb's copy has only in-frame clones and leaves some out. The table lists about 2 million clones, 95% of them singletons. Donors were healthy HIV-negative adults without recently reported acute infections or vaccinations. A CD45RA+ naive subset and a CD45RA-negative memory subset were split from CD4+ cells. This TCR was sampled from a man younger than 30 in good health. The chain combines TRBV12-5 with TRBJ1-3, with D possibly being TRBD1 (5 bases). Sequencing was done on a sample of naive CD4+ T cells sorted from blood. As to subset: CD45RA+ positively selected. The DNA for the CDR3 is TGTGCTAGTGGTTTGGTACTGGAGCGGGGACTCCGAAACACCATATATTTT. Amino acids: CASGLVLERGLRNTIYF.